This TCR beta chain was sequenced in a study of cytotoxic CD8 clonotypes in ibrutinib-treated CLL. The repertoire was sequenced with immunoSEQ multiplex PCR; TCRdb's copy has only in-frame clones and lacks some. This repertoire shows fewer than 400,000 clones, over 55% found once; its top ten account for around 6.6%. Germline assignment: CDR1 SGHTA and CDR2 FQGTGA. This CDR3 region has 15 residues. V shed 8 bases, J shed 5 bases, and the junction held 11 bases outside the gene matches. The sequence was collected from a human donor with chronic lymphocytic leukemia. The starting material was PBMCs, obtained after 36 months of ibrutinib treatment. V is TRBV7-3 and J is TRBJ1-4; 7 bases map to TRBD1. The CDR3 reads CASGPRDSKNEKLFF. DNA of the CDR3: TGTGCCAGCGGCCCCCGGGACAGCAAAAATGAAAAACTGTTTTTT.